The sequence of this T cell receptor (beta chain) was determined in a study of blood T cell repertoires in COVID-19. Overall study: From the United States, Italy and Spain came samples of acute and convalescent COVID-19. The cDNA or gDNA used as material had been derived from T cells, B-cell-depleted T cells, or PBMCs.

Germline assignment: CDR1 LGHNA and CDR2 YSLEER. V was trimmed by 4 bases and J by 1 base, leaving 13 bases between them. The CDR3 has 15 residues. The method was immunoSEQ multiplex PCR; TCRdb's version includes in-frame clones alone and lacks a portion of them. Among 90,000 to 150,000 clones listed, less than 90% were seen once. Sequencing input: peripheral blood. V is TRBV4-3 and J is TRBJ2-5, with D possibly TRBD2 on 6 matching bases. This sequence originates from a man aged 80 or over with acute or convalescent COVID-19. In DNA, the CDR3 is TGCGCCAGCAGCCGCGGGCTAGCGAGCCAAGAGACCCAGTACTTC. Protein: CASSRGLASQETQYF.